The clone carrying this TCR beta chain was found many times. Its cognate antigen is unknown. TCR beta CDR3 sequences were amplified from RNA transcripts. With the HTBI primer set, the TCR CDR3 went through a first round of RT-PCR. TCRdb analysed the multiplex PCR reads with MiXCR anew, one entry per CDR3 protein. The sample shows 750,000 to 950,000 distinct CDR3 sequences, about two fifths of them seen only once. These data belong to a study of T cells in Graves' hyperthyroidism and ophthalmopathy. The study's findings and limits: A 13 V-J signature model discriminated ophthalmopathy versus stable hyperthyroidism. In blood, most of the thyroid clonotypes expanded above 0.001 were also present.

Newly diagnosed hyperthyroidism, duration under 2 months, in patients aged 18 to 65. On the basis of clinical symptoms, serum thyroxine and TRAb, thyroid ultrasound and orbital computed tomography, diagnoses were made. Germline V gives CDR1 SNHLY, CDR2 FYNNEI. V lost 6 bases to trimming and J lost 3 bases; unmatched junction nucleotides: 11. This CDR3 comprises 15 residues. This chain joins TRBV2 and TRBJ2-7; 7 positions match TRBD1. Sequences were obtained from blood. The TCR was taken from a man aged 18 to 29 with Graves' hyperthyroidism. The CDR3: CASRRTGTESYEQYF. DNA of the CDR3: TGTGCCAGCAGACGCACCGGGACAGAAAGCTACGAGCAGTACTTC.